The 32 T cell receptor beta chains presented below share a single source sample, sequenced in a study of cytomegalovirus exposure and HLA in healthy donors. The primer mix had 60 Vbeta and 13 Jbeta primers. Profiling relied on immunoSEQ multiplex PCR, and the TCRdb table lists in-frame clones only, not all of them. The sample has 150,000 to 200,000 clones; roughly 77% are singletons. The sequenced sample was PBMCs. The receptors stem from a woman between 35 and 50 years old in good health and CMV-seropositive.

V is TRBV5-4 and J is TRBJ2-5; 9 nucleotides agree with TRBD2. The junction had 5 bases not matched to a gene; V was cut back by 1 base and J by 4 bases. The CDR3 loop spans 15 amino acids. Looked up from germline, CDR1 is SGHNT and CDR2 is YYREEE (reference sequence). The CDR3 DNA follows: TGTGCCAGCAGCTTGCCAGCGGGGGGCCCAGAGACCCAGTACTTC. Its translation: CASSLPAGGPETQYF.

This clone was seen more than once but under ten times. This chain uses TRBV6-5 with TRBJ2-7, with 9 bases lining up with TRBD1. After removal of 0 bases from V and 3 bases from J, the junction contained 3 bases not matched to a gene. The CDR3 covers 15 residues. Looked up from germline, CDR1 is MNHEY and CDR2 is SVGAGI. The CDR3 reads CASSYSQGAFYEQYF. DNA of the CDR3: TGTGCCAGCAGTTACTCACAGGGGGCTTTCTACGAGCAGTACTTC.

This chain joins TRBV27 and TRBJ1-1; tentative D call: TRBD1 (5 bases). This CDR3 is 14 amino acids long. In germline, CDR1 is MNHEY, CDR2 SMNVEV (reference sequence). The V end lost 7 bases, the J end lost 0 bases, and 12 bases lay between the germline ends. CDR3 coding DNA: TGTGCCAGCATCCGGTGGGGCATGAACACTGAAGCTTTCTTT. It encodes CASIRWGMNTEAFF.

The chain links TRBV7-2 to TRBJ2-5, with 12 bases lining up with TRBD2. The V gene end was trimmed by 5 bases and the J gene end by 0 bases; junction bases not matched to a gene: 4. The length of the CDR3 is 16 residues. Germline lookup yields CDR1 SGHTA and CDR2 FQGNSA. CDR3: CASSPGLAGNQETQYF. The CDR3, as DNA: TGTGCCAGCAGCCCTGGACTAGCGGGAAACCAAGAGACCCAGTACTTC.

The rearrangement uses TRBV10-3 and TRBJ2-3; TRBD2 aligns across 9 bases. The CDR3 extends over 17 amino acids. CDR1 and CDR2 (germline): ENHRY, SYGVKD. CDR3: CAIGRASGAMAADTQYF. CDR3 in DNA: TGTGCAATCGGAAGGGCTAGCGGGGCCATGGCGGCGGATACGCAGTATTTT.

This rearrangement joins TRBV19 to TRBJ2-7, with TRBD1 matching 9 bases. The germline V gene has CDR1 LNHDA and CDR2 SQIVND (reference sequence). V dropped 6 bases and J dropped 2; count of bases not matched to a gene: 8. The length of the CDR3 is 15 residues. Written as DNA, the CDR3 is TGTGCCAGTAGCGTACAGGGGGCGCAGGCCTACGAGCAGTACTTC. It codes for CASSVQGAQAYEQYF.

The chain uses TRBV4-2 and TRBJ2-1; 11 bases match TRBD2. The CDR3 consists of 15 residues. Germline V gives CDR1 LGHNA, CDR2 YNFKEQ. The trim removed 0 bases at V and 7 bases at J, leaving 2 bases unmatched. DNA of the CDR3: TGTGCCAGCAGCCAAGAACTAGCGGGAGCGAATGAGCAGTTCTTC. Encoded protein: CASSQELAGANEQFF.

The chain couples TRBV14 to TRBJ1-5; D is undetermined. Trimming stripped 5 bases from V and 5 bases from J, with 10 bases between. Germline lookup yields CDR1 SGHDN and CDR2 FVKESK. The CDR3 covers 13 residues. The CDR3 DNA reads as TGTGCCAGCAGCATGTCGGCGGATCAGCCCCAGCATTTT. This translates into CASSMSADQPQHF.

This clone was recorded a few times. The CDR3 DNA reads TGTGCCAGCAGCCCTGGACAGGGGGTTGGGAAGACTGAAGCTTTCTTT. It codes for CASSPGQGVGKTEAFF. This sequence joins TRBV7-2 and TRBJ1-1, with 10 bases aligning to TRBD1. V was pared by 5 bases and J by 5 bases, with 11 bases of the junction left unmatched. Germline V gene sequence: CDR1 SGHTA, CDR2 FQGNSA. CDR3 size: 16 residues.

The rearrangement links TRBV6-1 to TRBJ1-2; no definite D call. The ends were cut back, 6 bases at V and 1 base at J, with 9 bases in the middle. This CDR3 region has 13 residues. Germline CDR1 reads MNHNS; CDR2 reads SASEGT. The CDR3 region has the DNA TGTGCCAGCAGCCCGGAGCTTAACTATGGCTACACCTTC. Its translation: CASSPELNYGYTF.

CDR3 DNA: TGTGCCAGCAGCTCTCAGGGGAGCCAGCCCCAGCATTTT. Residues: CASSSQGSQPQHF. This chain joins TRBV7-8 and TRBJ1-5; possible D gene TRBD1, 6 bases. This CDR3 is built from 13 residues. The V end lost 4 bases, the J end lost 7 bases, and 11 bases lay between the germline ends. CDR1 is SGHVS and CDR2 is FQNEAQ in the germline V gene.

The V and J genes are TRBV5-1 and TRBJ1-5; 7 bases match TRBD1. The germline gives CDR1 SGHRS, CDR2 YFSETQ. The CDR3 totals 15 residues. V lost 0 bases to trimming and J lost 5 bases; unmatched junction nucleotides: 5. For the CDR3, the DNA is TGCGCCAGCAGCTTGGAGACAGGGATACATCAGCCCCAGCATTTT. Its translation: CASSLETGIHQPQHF.

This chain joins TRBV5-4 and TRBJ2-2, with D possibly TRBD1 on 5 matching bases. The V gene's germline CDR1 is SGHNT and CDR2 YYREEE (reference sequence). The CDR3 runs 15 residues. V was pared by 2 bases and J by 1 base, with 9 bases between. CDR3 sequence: CASSFRALNTGELFF. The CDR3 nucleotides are TGTGCCAGCAGCTTCAGGGCCCTGAACACCGGGGAGCTGTTTTTT.

This chain's CDR3 is CASSQEGRIEQFF. The DNA of the CDR3 is TGCGCCAGCAGCCAAGAGGGGAGGATAGAGCAGTTCTTC. The rearrangement joins TRBV4-3 to TRBJ2-1, with a possible D match to TRBD2 (6 bases). The V and J ends lost 0 bases and 10 bases respectively, with 10 bases between them. Germline CDR1 is LGHNA and CDR2 is YSLEER. CDR3 length: 13 residues.

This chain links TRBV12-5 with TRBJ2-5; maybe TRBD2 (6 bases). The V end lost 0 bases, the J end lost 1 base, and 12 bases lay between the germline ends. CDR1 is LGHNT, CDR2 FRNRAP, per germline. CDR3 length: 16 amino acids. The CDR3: CASGLVDGSPQETQYF. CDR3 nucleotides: TGTGCTAGTGGTTTGGTAGACGGGAGCCCCCAAGAGACCCAGTACTTC.

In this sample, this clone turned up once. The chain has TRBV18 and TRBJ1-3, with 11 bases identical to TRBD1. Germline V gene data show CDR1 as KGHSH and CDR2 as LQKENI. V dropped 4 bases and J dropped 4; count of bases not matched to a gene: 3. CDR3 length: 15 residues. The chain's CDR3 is CASSLGQGEGNTIYF. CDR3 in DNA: TGTGCCAGCTCACTGGGACAGGGGGAAGGAAACACCATATATTTT.

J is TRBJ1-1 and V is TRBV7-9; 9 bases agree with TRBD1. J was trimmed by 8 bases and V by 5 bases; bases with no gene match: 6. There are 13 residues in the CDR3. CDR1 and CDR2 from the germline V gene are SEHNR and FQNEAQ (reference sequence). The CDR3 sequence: CASSPGTGKEAFF. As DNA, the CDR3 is TGTGCCAGCAGCCCCGGGACAGGGAAGGAAGCTTTCTTT.

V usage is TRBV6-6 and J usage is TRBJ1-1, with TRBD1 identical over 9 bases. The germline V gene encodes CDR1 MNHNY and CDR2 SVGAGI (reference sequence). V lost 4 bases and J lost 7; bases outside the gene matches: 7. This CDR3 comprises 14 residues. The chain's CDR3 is CASSSTGTGNEAFF. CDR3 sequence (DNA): TGTGCCAGCAGTTCTACCGGGACAGGGAATGAAGCTTTCTTT.

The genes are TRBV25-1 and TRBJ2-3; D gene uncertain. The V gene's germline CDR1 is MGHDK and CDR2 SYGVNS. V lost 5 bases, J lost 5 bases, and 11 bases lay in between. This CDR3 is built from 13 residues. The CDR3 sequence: CASSFLSGDTQYF. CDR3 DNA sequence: TGTGCCAGCAGTTTCCTGTCGGGAGATACGCAGTATTTT.

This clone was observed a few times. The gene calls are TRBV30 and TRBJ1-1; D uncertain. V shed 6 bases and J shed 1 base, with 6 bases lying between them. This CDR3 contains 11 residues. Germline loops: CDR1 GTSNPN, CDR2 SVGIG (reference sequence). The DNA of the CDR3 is TGTGCCTGCGGGGAGAACACTGAAGCTTTCTTT. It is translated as CACGENTEAFF.

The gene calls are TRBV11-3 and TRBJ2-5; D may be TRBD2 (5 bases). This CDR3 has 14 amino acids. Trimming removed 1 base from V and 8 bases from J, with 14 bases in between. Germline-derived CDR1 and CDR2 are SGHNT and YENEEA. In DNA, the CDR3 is TGTGCCAGCAGCTTAGGACTACAGTTGGATACCCAGTACTTC. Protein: CASSLGLQLDTQYF.

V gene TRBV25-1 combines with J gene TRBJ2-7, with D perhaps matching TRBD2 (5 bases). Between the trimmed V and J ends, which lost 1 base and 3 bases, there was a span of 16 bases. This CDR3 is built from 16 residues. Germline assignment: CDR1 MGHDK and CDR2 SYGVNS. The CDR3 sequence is CASSELDPSRDYEQYF. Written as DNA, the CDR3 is TGTGCCAGCAGTGAATTGGACCCCTCGAGGGACTACGAGCAGTACTTC.

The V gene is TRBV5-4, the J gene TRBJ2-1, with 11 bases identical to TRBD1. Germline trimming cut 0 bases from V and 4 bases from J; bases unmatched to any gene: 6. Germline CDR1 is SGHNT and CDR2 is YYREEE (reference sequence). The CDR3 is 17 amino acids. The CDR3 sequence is CASSLDKGTGGYNEQFF. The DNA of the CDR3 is TGTGCCAGCAGCTTGGATAAAGGGACAGGGGGGTACAATGAGCAGTTCTTC.

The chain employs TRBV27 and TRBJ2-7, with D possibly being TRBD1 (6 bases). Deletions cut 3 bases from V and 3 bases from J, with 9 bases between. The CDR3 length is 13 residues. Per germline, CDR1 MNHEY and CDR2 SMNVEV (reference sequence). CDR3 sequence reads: CASSLGHHYEQYF. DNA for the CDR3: TGTGCCAGCAGTTTGGGACACCACTACGAGCAGTACTTC.

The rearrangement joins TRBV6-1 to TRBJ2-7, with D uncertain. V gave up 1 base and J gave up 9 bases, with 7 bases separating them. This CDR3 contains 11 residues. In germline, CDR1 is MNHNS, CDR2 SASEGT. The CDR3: CASSEGDVQYF. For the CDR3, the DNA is TGTGCCAGCAGTGAAGGCGATGTGCAGTACTTC.

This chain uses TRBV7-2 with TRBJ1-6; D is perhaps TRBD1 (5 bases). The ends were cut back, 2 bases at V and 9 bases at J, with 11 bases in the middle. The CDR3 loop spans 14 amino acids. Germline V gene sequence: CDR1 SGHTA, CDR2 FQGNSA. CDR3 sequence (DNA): TGTGCCAGCAGCTTACAGGGCCATGGTTCACCCCTCCACTTT. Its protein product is CASSLQGHGSPLHF. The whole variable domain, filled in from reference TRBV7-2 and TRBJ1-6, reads GAGVSQSPSNKVTEKGKDVELRCDPISGHTALYWYRQSLGQGLEFLIYFQGNSAPDKSGLPSDRFSAERTGGSVSTLTIQRTQQEDSAVYLCASSLQGHGSPLHFGNGTRLTVT.

This CDR3 reads CASSLKDRGNEKLFF. CDR3 nucleotides: TGCGCCAGCAGCCTCAAGGACAGGGGTAATGAAAAACTGTTTTTT. V usage is TRBV4-3 and J usage is TRBJ1-4; 9 bases are a match to TRBD1. Losses at the gene ends were 4 bases for V and 4 bases for J; bases not matched to a gene: 4. The germline CDR1 and CDR2 sequences are LGHNA and YSLEER. There are 15 residues in the CDR3.

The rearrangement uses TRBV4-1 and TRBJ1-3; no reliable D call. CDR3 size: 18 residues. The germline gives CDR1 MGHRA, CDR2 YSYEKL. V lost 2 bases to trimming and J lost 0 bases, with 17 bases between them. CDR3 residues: CASSQSPPAGNSGNTIYF. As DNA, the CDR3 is TGCGCCAGCAGCCAATCCCCTCCAGCAGGCAACTCTGGAAACACCATATATTTT.

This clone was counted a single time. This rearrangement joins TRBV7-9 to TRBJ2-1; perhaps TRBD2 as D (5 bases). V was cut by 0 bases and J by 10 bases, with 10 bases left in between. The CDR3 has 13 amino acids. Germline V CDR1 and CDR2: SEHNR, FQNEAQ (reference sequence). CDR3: CASSLAPGSEQFF. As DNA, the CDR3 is TGTGCCAGCAGCTTAGCCCCGGGGAGCGAGCAGTTCTTC.

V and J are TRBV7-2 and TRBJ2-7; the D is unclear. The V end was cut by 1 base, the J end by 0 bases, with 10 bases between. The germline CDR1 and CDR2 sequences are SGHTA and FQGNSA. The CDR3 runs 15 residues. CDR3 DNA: TGTGCCAGCAGCTTAGACTCCCAGGCCTCCTACGAGCAGTACTTC. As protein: CASSLDSQASYEQYF.

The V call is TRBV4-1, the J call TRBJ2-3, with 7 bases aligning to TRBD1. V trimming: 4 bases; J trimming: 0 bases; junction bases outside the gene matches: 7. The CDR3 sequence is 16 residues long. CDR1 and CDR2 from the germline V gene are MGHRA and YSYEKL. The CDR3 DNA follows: TGCGCCAGCAGCCCCCCTACAGGGGCTAGCACAGATACGCAGTATTTT. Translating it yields CASSPPTGASTDTQYF.

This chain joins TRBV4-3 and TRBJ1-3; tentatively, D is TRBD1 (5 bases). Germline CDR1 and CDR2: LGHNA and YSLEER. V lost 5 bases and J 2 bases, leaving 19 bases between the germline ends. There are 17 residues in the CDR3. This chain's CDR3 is CASSSVGQGPAGNTIYF. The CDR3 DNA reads TGCGCCAGCAGCTCTGTGGGCCAGGGCCCCGCTGGAAACACCATATATTTT.